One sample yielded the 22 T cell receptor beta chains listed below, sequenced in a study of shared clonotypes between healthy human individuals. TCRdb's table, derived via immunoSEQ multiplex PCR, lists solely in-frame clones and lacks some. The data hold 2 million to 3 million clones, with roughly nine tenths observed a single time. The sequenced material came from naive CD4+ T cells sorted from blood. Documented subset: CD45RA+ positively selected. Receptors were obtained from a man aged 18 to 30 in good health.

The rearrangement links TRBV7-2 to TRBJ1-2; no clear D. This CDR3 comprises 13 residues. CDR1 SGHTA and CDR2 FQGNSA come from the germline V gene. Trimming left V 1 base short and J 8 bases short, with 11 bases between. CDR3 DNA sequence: TGTGCCAGCAGCTTAGTGGGCCGAAGCGGCTACACCTTC. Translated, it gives CASSLVGRSGYTF.

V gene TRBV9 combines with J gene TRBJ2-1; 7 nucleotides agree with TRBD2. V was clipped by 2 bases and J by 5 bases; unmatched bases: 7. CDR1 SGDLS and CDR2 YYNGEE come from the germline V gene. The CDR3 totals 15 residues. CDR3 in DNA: TGTGCCAGCAGCGTGCTGGGGGGGACCAACAATGAGCAGTTCTTC. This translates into CASSVLGGTNNEQFF.

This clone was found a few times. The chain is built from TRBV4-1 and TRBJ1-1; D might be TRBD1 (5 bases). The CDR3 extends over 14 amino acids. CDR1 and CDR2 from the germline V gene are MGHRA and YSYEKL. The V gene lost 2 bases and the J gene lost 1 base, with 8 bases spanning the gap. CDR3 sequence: CASSQPTENTEAFF. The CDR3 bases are TGCGCCAGCAGCCAACCGACAGAGAACACTGAAGCTTTCTTT.

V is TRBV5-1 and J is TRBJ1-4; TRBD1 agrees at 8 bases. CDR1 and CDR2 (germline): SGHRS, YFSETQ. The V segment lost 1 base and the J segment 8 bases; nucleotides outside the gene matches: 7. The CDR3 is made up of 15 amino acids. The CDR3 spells CASSLNTGTGEKLFF. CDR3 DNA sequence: TGCGCCAGCAGCTTGAATACCGGGACAGGAGAAAAACTGTTTTTT.

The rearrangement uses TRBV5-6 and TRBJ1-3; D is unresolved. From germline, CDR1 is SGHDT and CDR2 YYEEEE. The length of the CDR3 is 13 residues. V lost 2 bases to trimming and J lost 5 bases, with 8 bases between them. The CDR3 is CASSFNRRNTIYF. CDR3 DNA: TGTGCCAGCAGCTTTAATAGGAGAAACACCATATATTTT.

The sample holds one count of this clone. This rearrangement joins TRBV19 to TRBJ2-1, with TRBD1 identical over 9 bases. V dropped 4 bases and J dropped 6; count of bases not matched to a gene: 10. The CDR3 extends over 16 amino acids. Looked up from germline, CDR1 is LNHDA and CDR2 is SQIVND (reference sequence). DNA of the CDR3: TGTGCCAGTAGTAATTTGGGGACAGGGAGTCGCAATGAGCAGTTCTTC. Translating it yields CASSNLGTGSRNEQFF.

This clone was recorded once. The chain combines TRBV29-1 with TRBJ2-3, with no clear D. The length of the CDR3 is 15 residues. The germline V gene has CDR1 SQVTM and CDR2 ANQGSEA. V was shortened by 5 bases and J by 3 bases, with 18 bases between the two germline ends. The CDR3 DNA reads TGCAGCGTTACTGACATGGAGCTTATTACAGATACGCAGTATTTT. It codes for CSVTDMELITDTQYF.

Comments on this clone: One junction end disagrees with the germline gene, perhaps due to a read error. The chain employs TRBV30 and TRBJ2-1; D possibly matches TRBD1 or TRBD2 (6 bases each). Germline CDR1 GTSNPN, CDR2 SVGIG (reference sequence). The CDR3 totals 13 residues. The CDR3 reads CAGRTDSYNEQFF. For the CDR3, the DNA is TGTGCCGGGAGGACAGACTCCTACAATGAGCAGTTCTTC.

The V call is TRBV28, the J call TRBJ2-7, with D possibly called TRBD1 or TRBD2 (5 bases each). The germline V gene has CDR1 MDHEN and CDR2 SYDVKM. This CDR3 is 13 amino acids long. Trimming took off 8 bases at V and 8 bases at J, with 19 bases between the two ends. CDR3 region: CASYAGWDRKQYF. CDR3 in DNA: TGTGCCAGCTATGCGGGTTGGGACCGGAAGCAGTACTTC.

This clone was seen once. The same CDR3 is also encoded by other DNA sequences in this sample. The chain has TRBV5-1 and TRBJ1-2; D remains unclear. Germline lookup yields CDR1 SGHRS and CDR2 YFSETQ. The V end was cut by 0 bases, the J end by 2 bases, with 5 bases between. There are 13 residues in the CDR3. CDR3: CASSLGRNYGYTF. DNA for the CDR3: TGCGCCAGCAGCTTGGGCAGAAACTATGGCTACACCTTC.

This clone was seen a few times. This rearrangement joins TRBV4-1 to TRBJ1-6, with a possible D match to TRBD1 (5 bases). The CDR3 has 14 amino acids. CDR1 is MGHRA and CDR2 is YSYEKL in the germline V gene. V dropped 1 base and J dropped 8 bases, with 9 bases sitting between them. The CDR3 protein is CASSQGDSYSPLHF. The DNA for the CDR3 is TGCGCCAGCAGCCAAGGCGACAGCTATTCACCCCTCCACTTT.

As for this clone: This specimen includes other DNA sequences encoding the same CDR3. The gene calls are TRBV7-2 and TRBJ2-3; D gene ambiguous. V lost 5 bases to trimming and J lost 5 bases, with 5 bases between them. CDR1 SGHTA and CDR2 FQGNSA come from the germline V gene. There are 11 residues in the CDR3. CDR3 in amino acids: CASSRGDTQYF. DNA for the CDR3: TGTGCCAGCAGCCGAGGAGATACGCAGTATTTT. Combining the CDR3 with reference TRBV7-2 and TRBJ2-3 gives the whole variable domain GAGVSQSPSNKVTEKGKDVELRCDPISGHTALYWYRQSLGQGLEFLIYFQGNSAPDKSGLPSDRFSAERTGGSVSTLTIQRTQQEDSAVYLCASSRGDTQYFGPGTRLTVL.

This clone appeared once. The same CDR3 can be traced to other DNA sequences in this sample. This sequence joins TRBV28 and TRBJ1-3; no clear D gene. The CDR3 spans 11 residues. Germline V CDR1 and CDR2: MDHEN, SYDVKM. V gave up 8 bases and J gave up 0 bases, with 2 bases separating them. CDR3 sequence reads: CASLSGNTIYF. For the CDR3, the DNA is TGTGCCAGCCTCTCTGGAAACACCATATATTTT. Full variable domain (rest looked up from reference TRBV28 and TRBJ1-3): DVKVTQSSRYLVKRTGEKVFLECVQDMDHENMFWYRQDPGLGLRLIYFSYDVKMKEKGDIPEGYSVSREKKERFSLILESASTNQTSMYLCASLSGNTIYFGEGSWLTVV.

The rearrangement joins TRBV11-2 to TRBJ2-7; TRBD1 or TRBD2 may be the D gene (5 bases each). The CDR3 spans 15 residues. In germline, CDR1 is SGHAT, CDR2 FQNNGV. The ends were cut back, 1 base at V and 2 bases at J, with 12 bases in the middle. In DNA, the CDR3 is TGTGCCAGCAGCTTAGCCGCAGGGACCCCCTACGAGCAGTACTTC. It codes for CASSLAAGTPYEQYF.

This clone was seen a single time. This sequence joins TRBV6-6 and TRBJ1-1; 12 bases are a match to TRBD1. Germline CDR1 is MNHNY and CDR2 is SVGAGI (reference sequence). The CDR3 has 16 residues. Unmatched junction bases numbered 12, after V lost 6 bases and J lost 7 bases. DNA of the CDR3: TGTGCCAGCAGAAGGGGGGACAGGGGGCTGGGGGTTGAAGCTTTCTTT. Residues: CASRRGDRGLGVEAFF.

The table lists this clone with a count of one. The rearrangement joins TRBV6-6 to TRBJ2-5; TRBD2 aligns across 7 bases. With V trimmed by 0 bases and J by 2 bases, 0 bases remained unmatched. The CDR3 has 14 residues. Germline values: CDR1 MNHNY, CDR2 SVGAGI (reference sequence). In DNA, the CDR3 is TGTGCCAGCAGTTACTCGGGACTACAAGAGACCCAGTACTTC. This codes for CASSYSGLQETQYF.

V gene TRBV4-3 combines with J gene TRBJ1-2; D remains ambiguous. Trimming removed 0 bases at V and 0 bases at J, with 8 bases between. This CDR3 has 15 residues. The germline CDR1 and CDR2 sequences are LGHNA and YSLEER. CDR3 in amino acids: CASSQEGLANYGYTF. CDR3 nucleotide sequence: TGCGCCAGCAGCCAAGAGGGGTTAGCTAACTATGGCTACACCTTC.

The CDR3 region has the DNA TGTGCCAGCAGCGGCATAGCTAGTAACAATGAGCAGTTCTTC. Translating gives CASSGIASNNEQFF. The chain recombines TRBV11-2 with TRBJ2-1; D gene uncertain. V was clipped by 5 bases and J by 5 bases, with 13 bases between them. This CDR3 has 14 residues. Germline CDR1 SGHAT, CDR2 FQNNGV.

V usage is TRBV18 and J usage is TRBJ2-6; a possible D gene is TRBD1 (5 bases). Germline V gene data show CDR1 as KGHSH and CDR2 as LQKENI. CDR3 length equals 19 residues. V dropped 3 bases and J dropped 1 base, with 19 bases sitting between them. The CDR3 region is CASSPSSQQATSGANVLTF. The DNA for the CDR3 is TGTGCCAGCTCACCCTCATCTCAACAGGCAACGTCTGGGGCCAACGTCCTGACTTTC.

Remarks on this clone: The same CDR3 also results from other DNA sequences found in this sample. In nucleotides, the CDR3 is TGTGCCAGCAGTAACGGGGCAGATACGCAGTATTTT. It translates to CASSNGADTQYF. The chain couples TRBV6-5 to TRBJ2-3; the D gene is possibly TRBD2 (5 bases). V was clipped by 5 bases and J by 4 bases, with 7 bases between them. CDR3 length: 12 amino acids. Germline V CDR1 and CDR2: MNHEY, SVGAGI.

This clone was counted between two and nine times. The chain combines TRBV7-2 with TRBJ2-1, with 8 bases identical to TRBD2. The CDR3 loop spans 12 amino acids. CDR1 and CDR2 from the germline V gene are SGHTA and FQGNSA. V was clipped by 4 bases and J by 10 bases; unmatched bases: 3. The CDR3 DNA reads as TGTGCCAGCAGCTCTAGCGGGTGGGAGCAGTTCTTC. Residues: CASSSSGWEQFF.

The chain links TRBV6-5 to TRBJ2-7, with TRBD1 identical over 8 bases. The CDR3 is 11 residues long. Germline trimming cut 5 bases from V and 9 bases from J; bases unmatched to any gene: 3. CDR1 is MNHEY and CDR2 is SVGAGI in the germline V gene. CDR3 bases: TGTGCCAGCAGTGCAGGGGGCTGGCAGTACTTC. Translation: CASSAGGWQYF.